This T cell receptor (beta chain) stems from a study of cytomegalovirus exposure and HLA in healthy donors. Regarding this clone: Its antigen is undetermined.

Study observations and caveats: In a later analysis, the majority of CMV-associated beta chains seemingly showed HLA restriction. One cluster of highly shared sequence variants probably arose as a sequencing artifact.

The PCR had 60 Vbeta and 13 Jbeta primers. Here immunoSEQ multiplex PCR was the method, and the copy in TCRdb shows in-frame clones only, minus some. This table has 78,000 or so clones, approximately 60% appearing once. Germline V gives CDR1 SNHLY, CDR2 FYNNEI. This CDR3 has 13 amino acids. Deletions cut 3 bases from V and 10 bases from J, with 15 bases between. V is TRBV2 and J is TRBJ1-2; D might be TRBD1 (6 bases). This TCR came from a male donor in good health and CMV-seropositive. The sample consisted of PBMCs. DNA for the CDR3: TGTGCCAGCAGTGAGGACAGATCGGCAGACTACACCTTC. Protein: CASSEDRSADYTF.